These T cell receptor beta chains were read from a single sample in a study of blood T cell repertoires in COVID-19. Produced via immunoSEQ multiplex PCR; TCRdb's table is partial and in-frame only. The sample lists 350,000 to 450,000 clones, around 92% occurring once. Sequenced sample: peripheral blood. These receptor sequences come from a man aged 35 to 55 with acute or convalescent COVID-19. CDR3s include the opening cysteine and the closing phenylalanine or tryptophan. D genes are given only for firm matches. Only part of the rows carry a size: once, few, many, or a class if the clone is expanded.

size	V	J	D	CDR3	DNA
-	TRBV20-1	TRBJ2-3	-	CSAIDSGIADTQYF	TGCAGTGCTATTGATTCGGGAATCGCAGATACGCAGTATTTT
-	TRBV19	TRBJ1-6	-	CASSGQTLHF	TGTGCCAGTAGCGGTCAAACCCTCCACTTT
-	TRBV27	TRBJ2-7	TRBD1	CASSFGTGYQQYF	TGTGCCAGCAGTTTCGGGACAGGATATCAGCAGTACTTC
-	TRBV19	TRBJ2-1	TRBD2	CASRLGTSGLSSYNEQFF	TGTGCCAGTAGGCTAGGGACTAGCGGTCTTAGCTCCTACAATGAGCAGTTCTTC
-	TRBV20-1	TRBJ2-7	-	CSASREGSDYFYEQYF	TGCAGTGCTAGTCGGGAAGGTTCTGATTACTTTTACGAGCAGTACTTC
-	TRBV19	TRBJ2-5	-	CASSIGTQETQYF	TGTGCCAGTAGTATAGGGACTCAAGAGACCCAGTACTTC
-	TRBV7-9	TRBJ1-6	-	CASSLGQNQDSPLHF	TGTGCCAGCAGCTTAGGGCAGAACCAGGATTCACCCCTCCACTTT
-	TRBV13	TRBJ2-1	TRBD2	CASSLGSGTSGGEQFF	TGTGCCAGCAGCTTAGGTTCCGGGACTAGCGGGGGGGAGCAGTTCTTC
-	TRBV7-2	TRBJ1-2	TRBD1	CASSPRGNRGASGYTF	TGTGCCAGCAGCCCACGCGGGAACAGGGGCGCAAGTGGCTACACCTTC
-	TRBV5-1	TRBJ2-7	TRBD2	CASSPGGGSSYAQYF	TGCGCCAGCAGCCCCGGGGGGGGATCCTCCTACGCGCAGTACTTC
-	TRBV13	TRBJ1-1	-	CASSLLGGTEAFF	TGTGCCAGCAGCTTGCTAGGAGGAACTGAAGCTTTCTTT
-	TRBV7-6	TRBJ2-2	TRBD1	CASSFGTGNTGELFF	TGTGCCAGCAGCTTTGGGACAGGGAACACCGGGGAGCTGTTTTTT
-	TRBV4-2	TRBJ2-6	TRBD2	CASSQARLAGGPGANVLTF	TGTGCCAGCAGCCAGGCTAGACTAGCGGGGGGGCCTGGGGCCAACGTCCTGACTTTC
few	TRBV4-3	TRBJ1-2	TRBD1	CASSRGTGSYGYTF	TGCGCCAGCAGCCGCGGGACAGGTTCCTATGGCTACACCTTC
-	TRBV27	TRBJ1-5	-	CASSLRGMGYSNQPQHF	TGTGCCAGCAGTTTACGGGGAATGGGGTATAGCAATCAGCCCCAGCATTTT
few	TRBV14	TRBJ2-7	TRBD1	CASSLAAGQGRYEQYF	TGTGCCAGCAGCCTAGCAGCGGGACAGGGCCGATACGAGCAGTACTTC
-	TRBV4-2	TRBJ1-1	-	CASSLGSNTEAFF	TGTGCCAGCAGCCTGGGCTCAAACACTGAAGCTTTCTTT
-	TRBV28	TRBJ2-6	TRBD1	CASSGQGISGANVLTF	TGTGCCAGCAGCGGACAGGGGATTTCAGGGGCCAACGTCCTGACTTTC